Presented here are 22 T cell receptor beta chains from one specimen sequenced in a study of T cells after somatic rescue of genetic block. Some clones are missing from TCRdb's copy, which holds only in-frame ones; the method was immunoSEQ multiplex PCR. The sample yields tens of thousands of clones, about nine tenths seen once. The sample consisted of peripheral blood mononuclear cells (PBMCs). The receptors originated from a young man.

The chain is built from TRBV11-3 and TRBJ2-1, with D perhaps TRBD2 (7 bases). Germline lookup yields CDR1 SGHNT and CDR2 YENEEA. Deletions cut 0 bases from V and 7 bases from J, with 13 bases between. There are 15 residues in the CDR3. In DNA, the CDR3 is TGTGCCAGCAGCTTAGACGGGGGGCTCGTAAATGAGCAGTTCTTC. Its protein product is CASSLDGGLVNEQFF. The whole variable domain, filled in from reference TRBV11-3 and TRBJ2-1, reads EAGVVQSPRYKIIEKKQPVAFWCNPISGHNTLYWYLQNLGQGPELLIRYENEEAVDDSQLPKDRFSAERLKGVDSTLKIQPAELGDSAVYLCASSLDGGLVNEQFFGPGTRLTVL.

The V gene is TRBV7-2, the J gene TRBJ2-1, with 11 bases that match TRBD2. V was pared by 5 bases and J by 4 bases, with 1 base of the junction left unmatched. CDR1 and CDR2 (germline): SGHTA, FQGNSA. The CDR3 is 14 residues long. The CDR3 reads CASSRTSGYNEQFF. The CDR3 coding sequence is TGTGCCAGCAGCCGGACTAGCGGGTACAATGAGCAGTTCTTC. The variable domain in full, completed from reference TRBV7-2 and TRBJ2-1, reads GAGVSQSPSNKVTEKGKDVELRCDPISGHTALYWYRQSLGQGLEFLIYFQGNSAPDKSGLPSDRFSAERTGGSVSTLTIQRTQQEDSAVYLCASSRTSGYNEQFFGPGTRLTVL.

The gene calls are TRBV30 and TRBJ1-4; unclear D gene. V lost 5 bases, J lost 1 base, and 5 bases lay in between. The CDR3 runs to 12 residues. Per the germline V gene, CDR1 is GTSNPN and CDR2 is SVGIG (reference sequence). CDR3 residues: CAWAGTNEKLFF. CDR3 sequence (DNA): TGTGCCTGGGCAGGAACTAATGAAAAACTGTTTTTT.

The chain couples TRBV6-5 to TRBJ1-3; D gene unclear. The CDR3 consists of 16 residues. Germline CDR1 is MNHEY and CDR2 is SVGAGI. With 0 bases removed from V and 2 bases from J, the gap between germline ends came to 11 bases. The CDR3 here is CASSYSKSPTGNTIYF. CDR3 nucleotide sequence: TGTGCCAGCAGTTACTCGAAATCGCCTACTGGAAACACCATATATTTT.

This chain links TRBV25-1 with TRBJ1-3; D ambiguous. The CDR3 runs 13 residues. Looked up from germline, CDR1 is MGHDK and CDR2 is SYGVNS. The V and J ends lost 5 bases and 2 bases respectively, with 7 bases between them. This CDR3 is CASSLTPGNTIYF. The CDR3 region has the DNA TGTGCCAGCAGTCTAACACCTGGAAACACCATATATTTT.

This chain joins TRBV6-4 and TRBJ2-3; 9 nucleotides align to TRBD2. The germline V gene encodes CDR1 MRHNA and CDR2 SNTAGT. This CDR3 is 15 amino acids long. Unmatched junction bases numbered 5, after V lost 5 bases and J lost 2 bases. CDR3 in amino acids: CASSLGGGATDTQYF. The CDR3 DNA reads as TGTGCCAGCAGTCTGGGCGGGGGGGCCACAGATACGCAGTATTTT.

Many counts were recorded for this clone. This rearrangement joins TRBV7-3 to TRBJ1-1; D is perhaps TRBD1 (5 bases). Trimming pared 5 bases from V and 5 bases from J, leaving 12 bases between. The CDR3 is 13 residues long. CDR1 and CDR2 from the germline V gene are SGHTA and FQGTGA. The CDR3 reads CASSRDSGTEAFF. The CDR3 DNA reads TGTGCCAGCAGCAGGGACTCGGGGACTGAAGCTTTCTTT.

The chain joins TRBV4-3 to TRBJ2-5, with D unresolved. From germline, CDR1 is LGHNA and CDR2 YSLEER. The CDR3 is 15 amino acids. Trimming removed 0 bases from V and 1 base from J, with 9 bases in between. CDR3 coding DNA: TGCGCCAGCAGCCAAGATGCGGCAGCCCAAGAGACCCAGTACTTC. Protein sequence: CASSQDAAAQETQYF.

The rearrangement links TRBV18 to TRBJ2-1; D remains unclear. V gave up 1 base and J gave up 6 bases, with 7 bases separating them. Germline V lookup: CDR1 KGHSH, CDR2 LQKENI. The CDR3 is made up of 13 amino acids. The CDR3 DNA reads as TGTGCCAGCTCACCACGATCGGGCAATGAGCAGTTCTTC. This encodes CASSPRSGNEQFF.

The chain has TRBV5-4 and TRBJ1-2; the D is unclear. Germline V lookup: CDR1 SGHNT, CDR2 YYREEE (reference sequence). Trimming shortened V by 0 bases and J by 3 bases, and 15 bases separated the two germline ends. The CDR3 consists of 16 residues. CDR3 residues: CASSLGGGGEYYGYTF. Here the CDR3 DNA reads TGTGCCAGCAGCTTGGGCGGTGGTGGGGAGTACTATGGCTACACCTTC.

The rearrangement links TRBV2 to TRBJ1-2, with 8 bases that match TRBD1. Germline CDR1 SNHLY, CDR2 FYNNEI. With V trimmed by 3 bases and J by 7 bases, 7 bases remained unmatched. This CDR3 contains 14 residues. The CDR3 DNA reads as TGTGCCAGCAGTGAGGCAGGGGGCGCGACTGGCTACACCTTC. Protein: CASSEAGGATGYTF.

The chain has TRBV7-3 and TRBJ2-1; 9 bases are a match to TRBD1. CDR3 size: 16 residues. J gave up 3 bases and V 5 bases, and 8 bases lay outside the gene matches. CDR1 and CDR2 (germline): SGHTA, FQGTGA. Here the CDR3 reads CASSRTGTGNYNEQFF. The CDR3 bases are TGTGCCAGCAGCAGAACCGGGACAGGGAACTACAATGAGCAGTTCTTC.

This sequence joins TRBV7-9 and TRBJ1-1, with D maybe TRBD1 (5 bases). V lost 10 bases to trimming and J lost 3 bases, with 18 bases between them. CDR1 SEHNR and CDR2 FQNEAQ come from the germline V gene (reference sequence). CDR3 size: 14 residues. CDR3 coding DNA: TGTGCCAACCGACCCGGGGCGTCGGACACTGAAGCTTTCTTT. Amino acid sequence: CANRPGASDTEAFF.

This chain connects TRBV10-1 to TRBJ1-1; TRBD1 agrees at 9 bases. Germline loops: CDR1 WNHNN, CDR2 SYGVQD (reference sequence). CDR3 size: 13 residues. Losses at the gene ends were 9 bases for V and 2 bases for J; bases not matched to a gene: 4. The CDR3 loop is CASRQGGNTEAFF. DNA of the CDR3: TGCGCCAGTCGACAGGGGGGAAACACTGAAGCTTTCTTT.

The CDR3 is CASSVSFSSPSTDTQYF. Written as DNA, the CDR3 is TGTGCCAGCAGCGTCTCATTTAGCAGTCCTAGCACAGATACGCAGTATTTT. The rearrangement links TRBV11-2 to TRBJ2-3; D unclear. V was clipped by 5 bases and J by 0 bases, with 18 bases between them. The CDR3 totals 17 residues. CDR1 and CDR2 from the germline V gene are SGHAT and FQNNGV.

V and J are TRBV5-6 and TRBJ2-1; D is undetermined. The V gene's germline CDR1 is SGHDT and CDR2 YYEEEE. The CDR3 sequence is 13 residues long. V lost 4 bases to trimming and J lost 3 bases, with 8 bases between them. As DNA, the CDR3 is TGTGCCAGCAGCCCGACGGACTACAATGAGCAGTTCTTC. Its translation is CASSPTDYNEQFF.

The rearrangement joins TRBV6-5 to TRBJ2-5; 7 bases line up with TRBD2. Looked up from germline, CDR1 is MNHEY and CDR2 is SVGAGI. This CDR3 contains 12 residues. The V gene end was trimmed by 8 bases and the J gene end by 14 bases; junction bases not matched to a gene: 14. The CDR3 DNA follows: TGTGCCAGCTCACGGGACGGGGACTACCTCTACTTC. Translation: CASSRDGDYLYF.

This clone was detected only a few times. The V gene is TRBV7-2, the J gene TRBJ2-7; D unclear. CDR1 and CDR2 from the germline V gene are SGHTA and FQGNSA. The CDR3 is 11 residues long. The ends were cut back, 2 bases at V and 5 bases at J, with 4 bases in the middle. CDR3 amino acids: CASSLHDEQYF. The CDR3, as DNA: TGTGCCAGCAGCTTACACGACGAGCAGTACTTC. The full variable domain, completed using reference TRBV7-2 and TRBJ2-7, is GAGVSQSPSNKVTEKGKDVELRCDPISGHTALYWYRQSLGQGLEFLIYFQGNSAPDKSGLPSDRFSAERTGGSVSTLTIQRTQQEDSAVYLCASSLHDEQYFGPGTRLTVT.

This rearrangement joins TRBV6-1 to TRBJ1-6, with D uncertain. This CDR3 contains 15 residues. The germline V gene has CDR1 MNHNS and CDR2 SASEGT. The V gene lost 7 bases and the J gene lost 0 bases, with 10 bases spanning the gap. The CDR3 DNA reads as TGTGCCAGCACCCTAGACCGCTCCTATAATTCACCCCTCCACTTT. Protein product: CASTLDRSYNSPLHF.

This chain connects TRBV19 to TRBJ1-2, with 7 bases fitting TRBD1. The CDR3 totals 14 residues. V was clipped by 6 bases and J by 3 bases; unmatched bases: 7. Germline V gene lookup returns CDR1 LNHDA and CDR2 SQIVND (reference sequence). This chain's CDR3 is CASRSEGGDYGYTF. DNA for the CDR3: TGTGCCAGTAGGTCGGAAGGGGGCGACTATGGCTACACCTTC.

The V and J genes are TRBV5-1 and TRBJ2-5, with 12 bases identical to TRBD1. Germline V gene lookup returns CDR1 SGHRS and CDR2 YFSETQ. The CDR3 runs to 22 residues. Here the CDR3 reads CHPHGGYKVVTLWGQGAETQYF. Here the CDR3 DNA reads TGCCACCCGCACGGGGGGTACAAAGTTGTAACATTGTGGGGACAGGGGGCGGAGACCCAGTACTTC.

V usage is TRBV11-2 and J usage is TRBJ2-5; TRBD1 might be the D (6 bases). The germline V gene has CDR1 SGHAT and CDR2 FQNNGV. The V end was cut by 5 bases, the J end by 3 bases, with 10 bases between. CDR3 length: 13 amino acids. The DNA for the CDR3 is TGTGCCAGCAGCCCCCGGACAGAAGAGACCCAGTACTTC. Amino acid sequence: CASSPRTEETQYF. The full variable domain, rest sourced from reference TRBV11-2 and TRBJ2-5, is EAGVAQSPRYKIIEKRQSVAFWCNPISGHATLYWYQQILGQGPKLLIQFQNNGVVDDSQLPKDRFSAERLKGVDSTLKIQPAKLEDSAVYLCASSPRTEETQYFGPGTRLLVL.